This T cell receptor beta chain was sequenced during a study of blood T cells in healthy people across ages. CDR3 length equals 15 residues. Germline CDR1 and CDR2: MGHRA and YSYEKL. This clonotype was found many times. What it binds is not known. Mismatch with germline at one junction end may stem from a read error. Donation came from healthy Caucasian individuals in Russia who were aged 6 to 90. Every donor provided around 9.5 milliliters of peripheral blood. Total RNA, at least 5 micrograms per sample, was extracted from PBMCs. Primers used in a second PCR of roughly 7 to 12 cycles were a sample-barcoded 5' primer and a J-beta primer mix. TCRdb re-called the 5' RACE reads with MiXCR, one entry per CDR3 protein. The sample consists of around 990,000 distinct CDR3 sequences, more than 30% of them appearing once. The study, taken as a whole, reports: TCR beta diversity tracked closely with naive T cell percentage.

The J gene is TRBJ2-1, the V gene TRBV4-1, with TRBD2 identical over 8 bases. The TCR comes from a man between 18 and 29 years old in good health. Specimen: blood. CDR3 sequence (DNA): TGTGCCAGCAGCTCCGCTAGCGGGTCCTACAATGAGCAGTTCTTC. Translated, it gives CASSSASGSYNEQFF.